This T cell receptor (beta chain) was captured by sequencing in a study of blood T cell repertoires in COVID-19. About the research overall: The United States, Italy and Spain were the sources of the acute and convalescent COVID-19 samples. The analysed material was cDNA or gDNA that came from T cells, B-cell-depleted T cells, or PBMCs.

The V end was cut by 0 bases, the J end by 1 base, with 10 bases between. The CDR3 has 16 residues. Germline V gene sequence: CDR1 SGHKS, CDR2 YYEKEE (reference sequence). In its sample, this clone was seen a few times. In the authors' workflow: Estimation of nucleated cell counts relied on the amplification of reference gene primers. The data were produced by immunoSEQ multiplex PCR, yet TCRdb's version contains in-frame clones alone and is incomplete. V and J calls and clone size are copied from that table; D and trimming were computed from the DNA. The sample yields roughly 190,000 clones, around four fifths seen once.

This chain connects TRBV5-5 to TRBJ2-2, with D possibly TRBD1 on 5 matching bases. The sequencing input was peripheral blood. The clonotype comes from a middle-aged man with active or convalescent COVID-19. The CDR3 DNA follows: TGTGCCAGCAGCTTGGTCGACAGCGAGAACACCGGGGAGCTGTTTTTT. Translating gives CASSLVDSENTGELFF. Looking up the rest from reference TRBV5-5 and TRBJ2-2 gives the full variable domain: DAGVTQSPTHLIKTRGQQVTLRCSPISGHKSVSWYQQVLGQGPQFIFQYYEKEERGRGNFPDRFSARQFPNYSSELNVNALLLGDSALYLCASSLVDSENTGELFFGEGSRLTVL.